This passage covers 10 T cell receptor beta chains from one sample sequenced in a study of T cell repertoires in cytomegalovirus infection. TCRdb reanalysed the reads using MiXCR and keeps one entry per CDR3 protein. Seen here are fewer than 700,000 distinct CDR3 sequences, 24% observed once, and the top ten hold 8%. Specimen: CD8+ T cells from PBMCs. Source of these receptors: a human donor in good health (CMV status not recorded). Some clones in this sample may be carry-over from other donors' samples.

This clonotype was counted only a few times. The chain links TRBV15 to TRBJ2-3, with 11 positions matching TRBD1. V lost 0 bases to trimming and J lost 4 bases; unmatched junction nucleotides: 12. The CDR3 spans 19 residues. Germline V gene data show CDR1 as LNHNV and CDR2 as YYDKDF (reference sequence). CDR3 loop: CATSRELPGQGVTADTQYF. CDR3 nucleotide sequence: TGTGCCACCAGCAGAGAACTTCCGGGACAGGGGGTAACGGCAGATACGCAGTATTTT.

This clonotype was detected a few times. This rearrangement joins TRBV7-9 to TRBJ2-3; D is perhaps TRBD1 or TRBD2 (6 bases each). This CDR3 has 15 amino acids. Per germline, CDR1 SEHNR and CDR2 FQNEAQ (reference sequence). V dropped 2 bases and J dropped 2 bases, with 11 bases sitting between them. CDR3 protein: CASSLPRDNTDTQYF. For the CDR3, the DNA is TGTGCCAGCAGCTTACCGCGGGACAACACAGATACGCAGTATTTT.

This clonotype was observed once. The rearrangement uses TRBV2 and TRBJ1-3, with unresolved D. The CDR3 loop spans 15 amino acids. Germline V gene data show CDR1 as SNHLY and CDR2 as FYNNEI. Trimming removed 3 bases at V and 0 bases at J, with 9 bases between. CDR3 protein: CASSDPRSSGNTIYF. DNA for the CDR3: TGTGCCAGCAGTGATCCTAGATCCTCTGGAAACACCATATATTTT.

The chain joins TRBV7-9 to TRBJ2-1; D assignment may be TRBD1 or TRBD2 (5 bases each). This CDR3 has 15 amino acids. Germline CDR1 reads SEHNR; CDR2 reads FQNEAQ (reference sequence). V was pared by 5 bases and J by 7 bases, with 18 bases between. The CDR3 here is CASSLREGIQNEQFF. CDR3 nucleotide sequence: TGTGCCAGCAGCCTCCGAGAGGGGATACAAAATGAGCAGTTCTTC. Looking up the rest from reference TRBV7-9 and TRBJ2-1 gives the full variable domain: DTGVSQNPRHKITKRGQNVTFRCDPISEHNRLYWYRQTLGQGPEFLTYFQNEAQLEKSRLLSDRFSAERPKGSFSTLEIQRTEQGDSAMYLCASSLREGIQNEQFFGPGTRLTVL.

This clonotype was observed a handful of times. This sequence joins TRBV20-1 and TRBJ2-7, with 8 bases lining up with TRBD2. Germline V gene data show CDR1 as DFQATT and CDR2 as SNEGSKA (reference sequence). V lost 5 bases, J lost 7 bases, and 10 bases stayed unmatched. The CDR3 has 13 residues. The CDR3 DNA follows: TGCAGTGCTCCCACGGGGGGGGCGGTGGAGCAGTACGTC. Protein: CSAPTGGAVEQYV.

The V gene is TRBV29-1, the J gene TRBJ2-2; D unclear. CDR3 length: 13 residues. Per the germline V gene, CDR1 is SQVTM and CDR2 is ANQGSEA. Trimming left V 6 bases short and J 2 bases short, with 10 bases between. In nucleotides, the CDR3 is TGCAGCGTGGCCTCGGGTAACACCGGGGAGCTGTTTTTT. Its translation: CSVASGNTGELFF.

As concerns this clonotype: The germline gene is not matched at one end of the junction; a read error may be the cause. The rearrangement joins TRBV6-5 to TRBJ1-1; the D gene is possibly TRBD1 (6 bases). The germline CDR1 and CDR2 sequences are MNHEY and SVGAGI. This CDR3 is built from 15 residues. The CDR3: CTSSLTGGTNTEAFF. The CDR3, as DNA: TGTACCAGCAGTTTGACAGGTGGCACGAACACTGAAGCTTTCTTT.

This clonotype has at least ten counts. The chain has TRBV7-2 and TRBJ2-7; D is uncertain. The CDR3 spans 14 residues. The V gene's germline CDR1 is SGHTA and CDR2 FQGNSA. V was trimmed by 5 bases and J by 2 bases, leaving 13 bases between them. CDR3 in DNA: TGTGCCAGCAGCCCCCTCGCGGAACCCTACGAGCAGTACGTC. Amino acids: CASSPLAEPYEQYV.

The chain carries TRBV14 and TRBJ2-2, with a possible D match to TRBD1 (6 bases). This CDR3 is 15 amino acids long. Trimming pared 2 bases from V and 2 bases from J, leaving 9 bases between. Germline CDR1 is SGHDN and CDR2 is FVKESK. CDR3 region: CASSQWTVNTGELFF. CDR3 in DNA: TGTGCCAGCAGCCAATGGACAGTTAACACCGGGGAGCTGTTTTTT.

This clonotype was observed many times. The rearrangement links TRBV6-1 to TRBJ2-5; 7 bases map to TRBD2. Per germline, CDR1 MNHNS and CDR2 SASEGT. Germline trimming cut 2 bases from V and 4 bases from J; bases unmatched to any gene: 7. The CDR3 consists of 15 residues. The CDR3 region has the DNA TGTGCCAGCAGTGAATCGACGGGGAGGGGAGAGACCCAGTACTTC. Protein: CASSESTGRGETQYF.